These 24 T cell receptor beta chains share one sample of origin, sequenced in a study of blood T cell repertoires in COVID-19. The method was immunoSEQ multiplex PCR; TCRdb's version includes in-frame clones alone and lacks a portion of them. The sample contains about 150,000 clones, about 82% of which appear only once. The specimen sequenced was PBMCs or T cells enriched from blood (not recorded which). All receptors derive from a woman aged 40 to 50 who had recovered from COVID-19.

This chain links TRBV18 with TRBJ2-7, with a weak D call TRBD1 (6 bases). Trimming stripped 6 bases from V and 4 bases from J, with 13 bases between. Per germline, CDR1 KGHSH and CDR2 LQKENI. CDR3 size: 13 residues. Here the CDR3 DNA reads TGTGCCAGCTCCTACCTGACAGGATACGAGCAGTACTTC. It yields the protein CASSYLTGYEQYF.

This clone was counted only a few times. The V and J genes are TRBV27 and TRBJ2-2, with D maybe TRBD2 (7 bases). The germline CDR1 and CDR2 sequences are MNHEY and SMNVEV (reference sequence). The CDR3 contains 18 residues. Trimming pared 4 bases from V and 3 bases from J, leaving 21 bases between. CDR3 loop: CASSSRPIGGADTGELFF. CDR3 coding DNA: TGTGCCAGCAGTTCCCGTCCAATAGGGGGGGCAGACACCGGGGAGCTGTTTTTT.

V is TRBV12-5 and J is TRBJ2-1, with D unclear. Trimming left V 7 bases short and J 5 bases short, with 9 bases between. Germline CDR1 LGHNT, CDR2 FRNRAP. The length of the CDR3 is 12 residues. In DNA, the CDR3 is TGTGCTAGTGCCCCCTTCGACAATGAGCAGTTCTTC. Amino acid sequence: CASAPFDNEQFF.

The chain employs TRBV6-1 and TRBJ1-1; tentatively, D is TRBD1 (6 bases). This CDR3 has 15 residues. V lost 4 bases, J lost 4 bases, and 16 bases lay in between. From germline, CDR1 is MNHNS and CDR2 SASEGT. CDR3 in DNA: TGTGCCAGCAGTGTAATGATAGGGGGGGGCACTGAAGCTTTCTTT. Translation: CASSVMIGGGTEAFF.

This clone was counted only a few times. The rearrangement joins TRBV9 to TRBJ2-3, with TRBD2 matching over 9 bases. J lost 9 bases, V lost 0 bases, and 14 bases had no gene match. This CDR3 has 17 residues. Germline lookup yields CDR1 SGDLS and CDR2 YYNGEE. CDR3 bases: TGTGCCAGCAGCGTAGCCGGCGGGAGGGCTTCGTCGGAAACGCAGTATTTT. This translates into CASSVAGGRASSETQYF.

The rearrangement uses TRBV11-2 and TRBJ1-1; 7 positions agree with TRBD1. The CDR3 sequence is 18 residues long. Germline V gene sequence: CDR1 SGHAT, CDR2 FQNNGV. The V segment lost 5 bases and the J segment 1 base; nucleotides outside the gene matches: 16. CDR3 bases: TGTGCCAGCAGCCTCACACCCCAGCGGGGGACAGAGAACACTGAAGCTTTCTTT. As protein: CASSLTPQRGTENTEAFF. The variable domain in full, with the rest retrieved from reference TRBV11-2 and TRBJ1-1, is EAGVAQSPRYKIIEKRQSVAFWCNPISGHATLYWYQQILGQGPKLLIQFQNNGVVDDSQLPKDRFSAERLKGVDSTLKIQPAKLEDSAVYLCASSLTPQRGTENTEAFFGQGTRLTVV.

The V gene is TRBV4-1, the J gene TRBJ1-2, with 8 bases that match TRBD1. V shed 3 bases, J shed 7 bases, and the junction held 4 bases outside the gene matches. This CDR3 spans 13 amino acids. Germline V gene sequence: CDR1 MGHRA, CDR2 YSYEKL. The CDR3 region is CASSQPGGPGYTF. DNA of the CDR3: TGCGCCAGCAGCCAGCCAGGGGGCCCTGGCTACACCTTC.

The V and J genes are TRBV15 and TRBJ1-5; the match to TRBD1 covers 9 bases. V shed 3 bases, J shed 4 bases, and the junction held 16 bases outside the gene matches. The CDR3 totals 19 residues. CDR1 is LNHNV, CDR2 YYDKDF, per germline (reference sequence). The CDR3 loop reads CATSSSGGGQGRRNQPQHF. CDR3 coding DNA: TGTGCCACCAGCAGCTCCGGGGGGGGACAGGGTCGTCGGAATCAGCCCCAGCATTTT. Based on the CDR3 plus reference TRBV15 and TRBJ1-5, the full variable domain is DAMVIQNPRYQVTQFGKPVTLSCSQTLNHNVMYWYQQKSSQAPKLLFHYYDKDFNNEADTPDNFQSRRPNTSFCFLDIRSPGLGDTAMYLCATSSSGGGQGRRNQPQHFGDGTRLSIL.

This chain connects TRBV6-6 to TRBJ2-7; 15 bases match TRBD2. This CDR3 spans 15 amino acids. Germline V gene data show CDR1 as MNHNY and CDR2 as SVGAGI (reference sequence). J was trimmed by 7 bases and V by 2 bases; bases with no gene match: 3. In DNA form, the CDR3 reads TGTGCCAGCAGTTACGGGACTAGCGGGAGGCCTGAGCAGTACTTC. It encodes CASSYGTSGRPEQYF.

CDR3 in amino acids: CASSQEGTVSYEQYF. The CDR3 nucleotides read TGTGCCAGCAGCCAAGAGGGGACTGTCTCCTACGAGCAGTACTTC. V is TRBV3-1 (or the pseudogene TRBV3-2) and J is TRBJ2-7, with a possible D match to TRBD2 (6 bases). Per germline, CDR1 LGHDT and CDR2 YNNKEL (reference sequence). This CDR3 spans 15 amino acids. V lost 0 bases, J lost 0 bases, and 9 bases lay in between.

The sample holds one count of this clone. The chain combines TRBV3-1 (or the pseudogene TRBV3-2) with TRBJ1-2; D uncertain. Germline loops: CDR1 LGHDT, CDR2 YNNKEL (reference sequence). This CDR3 is 12 amino acids long. Trimming took 3 bases from V and 8 from J, leaving 10 bases between them. CDR3 nucleotide sequence: TGTGCCAGCAGCCATATAGGAGACGGCTACACCTTC. It codes for CASSHIGDGYTF.

This clone was counted ten times or more. This chain uses TRBV4-2 with TRBJ2-2; the match to TRBD2 covers 9 bases. After removal of 5 bases from V and 4 bases from J, the junction contained 2 bases not matched to a gene. The CDR3 has 14 residues. Germline CDR1 and CDR2: LGHNA and YNFKEQ. The CDR3, as DNA: TGTGCCAGCAGCTATAGCGGGGGCACCGGGGAGCTGTTTTTT. Protein product: CASSYSGGTGELFF.

The chain combines TRBV11-2 with TRBJ2-4; TRBD2 might be the D (6 bases). The CDR3 has 15 amino acids. Germline V lookup: CDR1 SGHAT, CDR2 FQNNGV. Trimming shortened V by 5 bases and J by 8 bases, and 19 bases separated the two germline ends. This CDR3 is CASSPSPGDLDIQYF. As DNA, the CDR3 is TGTGCCAGCAGCCCATCACCGGGAGATTTGGACATTCAGTACTTC.

The V gene is TRBV19, the J gene TRBJ1-2, with D perhaps TRBD1 (6 bases). The germline V gene encodes CDR1 LNHDA and CDR2 SQIVND (reference sequence). V lost 1 base and J 2 bases, leaving 11 bases between the germline ends. CDR3 size: 15 residues. DNA of the CDR3: TGTGCCAGTAGTATAGGTAGGACAGTCAACTATGGCTACACCTTC. It encodes CASSIGRTVNYGYTF.

Written as DNA, the CDR3 is TGTGCCAGCAGTTTTGGGTGGACTAGCGCAGATACGCAGTATTTT. Protein product: CASSFGWTSADTQYF. V usage is TRBV27 and J usage is TRBJ2-3; 9 bases agree with TRBD2. The V segment lost 3 bases and the J segment 4 bases; nucleotides outside the gene matches: 5. Germline CDR1 MNHEY, CDR2 SMNVEV (reference sequence). The CDR3 has 15 residues.

A single count supports this clone. The V gene is TRBV5-8, the J gene TRBJ1-2, with TRBD1 identical over 7 bases. This CDR3 spans 15 amino acids. Germline values: CDR1 SGHTS, CDR2 YDEGEE. Losses at the gene ends were 3 bases for V and 0 bases for J; bases not matched to a gene: 5. The CDR3 DNA follows: TGTGCCAGCAGCTCCAGGGGGGTAGCTAACTATGGCTACACCTTC. Translation: CASSSRGVANYGYTF.

The rearrangement links TRBV5-1 to TRBJ2-7, with 10 bases that match TRBD2. CDR1 and CDR2 (germline): SGHRS, YFSETQ. V shed 0 bases and J 4 bases; nucleotides not matched to a gene: 19. The CDR3 runs 20 residues. The CDR3 DNA sequence: TGCGCCAGCAGCTTGGTTAGGGGACTAGCGATTTTCAGAATTTATTACGAGCAGTACTTC. Residues: CASSLVRGLAIFRIYYEQYF. The full variable domain, in which reference TRBV5-1 and TRBJ2-7 provide the parts outside the CDR3, is KAGVTQTPRYLIKTRGQQVTLSCSPISGHRSVSWYQQTPGQGLQFLFEYFSETQRNKGNFPGRFSGRQFSNSRSEMNVSTLELGDSALYLCASSLVRGLAIFRIYYEQYFGPGTRLTVT.

DNA of the CDR3: TGTGCCAGCAGCCAAGATCAAAAAGAGCAGTTCTTC. Protein product: CASSQDQKEQFF. The J gene is TRBJ2-1, the V gene TRBV4-2; D uncertain. CDR1 and CDR2 from the germline V gene are LGHNA and YNFKEQ. Deletions cut 0 bases from V and 10 bases from J, with 7 bases between. The CDR3 sequence is 12 residues long.

The chain links TRBV19 to TRBJ2-7, with TRBD1 identical over 9 bases. Germline V gene sequence: CDR1 LNHDA, CDR2 SQIVND (reference sequence). The J segment lost 5 bases and the V segment lost 7 bases, leaving 9 bases of the junction unmatched. CDR3 length equals 14 residues. The CDR3 loop is CASNDRGKTDEQYF. CDR3 DNA: TGTGCCAGTAACGACAGGGGGAAGACCGACGAGCAGTACTTC. The variable domain in full, completed from reference TRBV19 and TRBJ2-7, reads DGGITQSPKYLFRKEGQNVTLSCEQNLNHDAMYWYRQDPGQGLRLIYYSQIVNDFQKGDIAEGYSVSREKKESFPLTVTSAQKNPTAFYLCASNDRGKTDEQYFGPGTRLTVT.

This clone was seen more than once but under ten times. This chain connects TRBV3-1 (or the pseudogene TRBV3-2) to TRBJ2-1; unclear D gene. The CDR3 loop spans 14 amino acids. V dropped 1 base and J dropped 8 bases, with 12 bases sitting between them. CDR1 LGHDT and CDR2 YNNKEL come from the germline V gene (reference sequence). For the CDR3, the DNA is TGTGCCAGCAGCCAAGGTTTTGTGAGCTATGAGCAGTTCTTC. Translated, it gives CASSQGFVSYEQFF.

The chain recombines TRBV3-1 (or the pseudogene TRBV3-2) with TRBJ1-2; D not certain. The germline V and J ends were trimmed by 1 base and 2 bases, with 11 bases remaining between them. This CDR3 has 15 amino acids. CDR1 and CDR2 from the germline V gene are LGHDT and YNNKEL (reference sequence). This chain's CDR3 is CASSQVPGPNYGYTF. Here the CDR3 DNA reads TGTGCCAGCAGCCAAGTCCCTGGCCCAAACTATGGCTACACCTTC.

The chain employs TRBV5-8 and TRBJ1-2, with a weak D call TRBD1 (5 bases). The CDR3 totals 13 residues. V was clipped by 4 bases and J by 6 bases, with 13 bases between them. CDR1 SGHTS and CDR2 YDEGEE come from the germline V gene. The CDR3 is CASSPNRGNGYTF. CDR3 in DNA: TGTGCCAGCAGCCCCAACCGGGGGAATGGCTACACCTTC.

V usage is TRBV20-1 and J usage is TRBJ2-5; D is perhaps TRBD1 (5 bases). The CDR3 loop spans 15 amino acids. V was pared by 3 bases and J by 2 bases, with 16 bases between. Germline loops: CDR1 DFQATT, CDR2 SNEGSKA (reference sequence). CDR3 DNA sequence: TGCAGTGCTAGTGGTCGGGCAGGGCATCAAGAGACCCAGTACTTC. Translating it yields CSASGRAGHQETQYF.

The genes are TRBV5-1 and TRBJ1-4; D gene ambiguous. Trimming removed 4 bases from V and 8 bases from J, with 9 bases in between. CDR3 length: 12 amino acids. Germline V gene lookup returns CDR1 SGHRS and CDR2 YFSETQ. CDR3 sequence (DNA): TGCGCCAGCAGCCCCGAGGGCGAAAAACTGTTTTTT. The encoded protein is CASSPEGEKLFF.